Below, one T cell receptor (beta chain) is given with its context. Its specificity is not known. The data derive from a study of CD8 T cells in Susac syndrome. Study-level results: The study conceded that its TCR sequencing and HLA analysis involved relatively few individuals.

RNA was extracted with the RNeasy kit, and a quantity of roughly 0.45 to 1 ug was reverse transcribed using random hexamers. Across 54 Vbeta and 13 Jbeta, immunoSEQ multiplex PCR amplified TCR beta CDR3. TCRdb analysed the immunoSEQ multiplex PCR reads with MiXCR anew, one entry per CDR3 protein. The table has 100,000 to 150,000 distinct CDR3 sequences, around 95% seen once. CD8+ and CD4+ blood T cells underwent TCR beta sequencing. TEMRA cells were FACS-enriched, with CD8+ and CD4+ T cells isolated negatively. Germline trimming cut 4 bases from V and 7 bases from J; bases unmatched to any gene: 7. The CDR3 is 15 amino acids. Germline CDR1 reads ENHRY; CDR2 reads SYGVKD.

Sequencing was carried out using CD4+ T cells from PBMCs. The clonotype was recovered from a human donor in good health. The chain carries TRBV10-3 and TRBJ1-2, with 12 bases that match TRBD1. This CDR3 is CAISVPGQGAVGYTF. The CDR3 DNA sequence: TGTGCCATCAGTGTCCCGGGACAGGGGGCAGTTGGCTACACCTTC.